The sequence of this T cell receptor (beta chain) was determined in a study of cytomegalovirus exposure and HLA in healthy donors. Broader study findings: A later analysis found first-cohort TCR clusters tended to co-occur in the 90 to 150 validation repertoires. The study designated about 180 TCR beta chains cytomegalovirus-associated.

On this clone itself: Antigen unknown.

The repertoire was sequenced with immunoSEQ multiplex PCR; TCRdb's copy has only in-frame clones and lacks some. In the table there are roughly 140,000 clones, around 88% of which are singletons. Germline CDR1 reads SGHAT; CDR2 reads FQNNGV. This CDR3 region has 13 residues. Trimming cost V 5 bases and J 6 bases, with 11 bases left between them. This chain links TRBV11-2 with TRBJ1-5; maybe TRBD1 (6 bases). Sequencing was done on a sample of PBMCs. This clonotype was obtained from a woman under 30 in good health and CMV-seropositive. The CDR3 here is CASSRGMSQPQHF. The DNA of the CDR3 is TGTGCCAGCAGCAGGGGGATGAGTCAGCCCCAGCATTTT.